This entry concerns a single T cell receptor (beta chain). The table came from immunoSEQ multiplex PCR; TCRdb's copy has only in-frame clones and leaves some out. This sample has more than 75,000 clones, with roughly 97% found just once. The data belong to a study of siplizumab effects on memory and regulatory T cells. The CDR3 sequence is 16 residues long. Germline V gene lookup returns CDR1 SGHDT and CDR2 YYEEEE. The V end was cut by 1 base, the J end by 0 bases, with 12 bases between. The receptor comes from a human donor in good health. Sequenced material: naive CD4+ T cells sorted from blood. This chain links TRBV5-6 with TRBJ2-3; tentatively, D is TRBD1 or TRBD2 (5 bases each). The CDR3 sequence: CASSLSPGPSTDTQYF. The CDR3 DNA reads TGTGCCAGCAGCTTGAGCCCGGGACCTAGCACAGATACGCAGTATTTT.